This T cell receptor beta chain was retrieved from a study of OX40 agonist ivuxolimab in advanced cancers. As for the study in general: Recorded diagnoses for dose-escalation patients were hepatocellular carcinoma, melanoma, renal cell or head and neck cancer.

Overall study results and limits: Relative to CD4+, CD8+ T cells held more expanded clones on average. Researchers did not determine the expanded peripheral T cells' antigen specificity.

Clones were read by immunoSEQ multiplex PCR, and TCRdb kept only the in-frame ones, dropping some. The table lists roughly 76,000 clones, roughly 91% of them singletons. On this clone: Antigen specificity is unknown.

The V gene's germline CDR1 is MNHEY and CDR2 SMNVEV (reference sequence). This CDR3 has 13 amino acids. V lost 8 bases to trimming and J lost 2 bases, with 9 bases between them. This clonotype originated in an adult with an advanced solid tumor such as melanoma, head and neck, liver or kidney cancer. The chain joins TRBV27 to TRBJ2-2; no clear D gene. The sample here was CD4+ or CD8+ T cells sorted from blood, taken in a trial of the OX40 agonist ivuxolimab. The CDR3 sequence is CASGLINTGELFF. Here the CDR3 DNA reads TGTGCCAGCGGCCTTATAAACACCGGGGAGCTGTTTTTT.